A selection of T cell receptor beta chains follows, all from one sample in a study of CD8+ T cells in alopecia areata. Clones were read by immunoSEQ multiplex PCR, and TCRdb kept only the in-frame ones, dropping some. The table lists approximately 150,000 clones, roughly 86% of them singletons, with less than 15% in the top ten. Sequenced material: CD8+ T cells sorted from blood, taken at week 4, from a patient treated with tofacitinib. Every receptor here comes from a human donor with alopecia areata. CDR3s include the opening cysteine and the closing phenylalanine or tryptophan. The order of the fields is D gene, clone size, J gene, V gene, CDR3 protein, CDR3 DNA. A D gene is named only where the DNA matches it firmly. Part of the rows lack a size; the others show once, few, many or a class for expanded clones.

-	once	TRBJ2-5	TRBV7-9	CASERPGQQETQYF	TGTGCCAGCGAAAGACCAGGACAGCAAGAGACCCAGTACTTC
TRBD2	-	TRBJ2-1	TRBV4-1	CASSQDPSGRSSYNEQFF	TGCGCCAGCAGCCAAGATCCTAGCGGGAGGAGCTCCTACAATGAGCAGTTCTTC
-	few	TRBJ2-1	TRBV5-1	CASSLDFTSLTYNEQFF	TGCGCCAGCAGCTTGGATTTCACCTCACTAACTTACAATGAGCAGTTCTTC
-	-	TRBJ2-5	TRBV16	CASSQFQDGSETQYF	TGTGCCAGCAGCCAATTTCAGGACGGGTCGGAGACCCAGTACTTC
-	-	TRBJ2-7	TRBV7-8	CASSLPTRGSYEQYF	TGTGCCAGCAGCCTGCCGACGAGGGGGTCCTACGAGCAGTACTTC
-	-	TRBJ2-1	TRBV29-1	CSVERQGEQFF	TGCAGCGTTGAAAGGCAGGGCGAGCAGTTCTTC
TRBD2	-	TRBJ2-3	TRBV7-9	CAGRLAGGVDTQYF	TGTGCCGGGAGACTAGCGGGAGGAGTTGATACGCAGTATTTT
-	-	TRBJ1-2	TRBV9	CASSVGSGDYGYTF	TGTGCCAGCAGCGTAGGTTCAGGGGACTATGGCTACACCTTC
-	-	TRBJ2-5	TRBV27	CASSLSWGQETQYF	TGTGCCAGCAGTTTATCGTGGGGCCAAGAGACCCAGTACTTC
-	-	TRBJ2-7	TRBV5-4	CASSLSAGAYEQYF	TGTGCCAGCAGCTTGTCGGCAGGGGCCTACGAGCAGTACTTC
-	-	TRBJ1-1	TRBV14	CASSHRLMNTEAFF	TGTGCCAGCAGCCATAGACTCATGAACACTGAAGCTTTCTTT
TRBD1	-	TRBJ1-4	TRBV7-9	CASRPTGGNEKLFF	TGTGCCAGCAGACCAACAGGGGGTAACGAAAAACTGTTTTTT
-	-	TRBJ2-7	TRBV29-1	CSVLRDYEQYF	TGCAGCGTTCTGCGGGACTACGAGCAGTACTTC
TRBD2	few	TRBJ2-2	TRBV2	CASSGMGGLATTGELFF	TGTGCCAGCAGTGGGATGGGAGGACTAGCAACCACCGGGGAGCTGTTTTTT
-	once	TRBJ1-1	TRBV30	CAWSSSTEAFF	TGTGCCTGGAGTTCGAGCACTGAAGCTTTCTTT
-	-	TRBJ2-2	TRBV19	CASSLPPGELFF	TGTGCCAGTAGTCTACCACCCGGGGAGCTGTTTTTT
-	-	TRBJ1-1	TRBV2	CASLLHRAFF	TGTGCCAGCCTCCTACACCGAGCTTTCTTT
-	-	TRBJ2-6	TRBV28	CASRQPGQLNSGANVLTF	TGTGCCAGCAGACAACCGGGACAACTAAACTCTGGGGCCAACGTCCTGACTTTC
-	-	TRBJ2-7	TRBV27	CASRGGGYEQYF	TGTGCCAGCAGAGGGGGAGGGTACGAGCAGTACTTC
TRBD2	-	TRBJ2-2	TRBV9	CASRNPRDLAGAGELFF	TGTGCCAGCAGGAACCCCAGGGATCTAGCGGGAGCCGGGGAGCTGTTTTTT
-	-	TRBJ2-2	TRBV18	CASPSRSGELFF	TGTGCCAGCCCCTCCCGTTCCGGGGAGCTGTTTTTT
TRBD1	-	TRBJ2-1	TRBV7-9	CASSRNPGQGLRNEQFF	TGTGCCAGCAGCCGCAACCCGGGACAGGGGTTGCGGAATGAGCAGTTCTTC
TRBD1	-	TRBJ1-2	TRBV7-9	CASSAQGQGNYGYTF	TGTGCCAGCAGCGCACAGGGACAGGGAAACTATGGCTACACCTTC
-	few	TRBJ2-5	TRBV5-4	CASSPGTDQETQYF	TGTGCCAGCAGCCCAGGGACCGACCAAGAGACCCAGTACTTC
-	-	TRBJ2-7	TRBV6-5	CATTIQGGTYEQYF	TGTGCCACCACAATTCAGGGGGGGACCTACGAGCAGTACTTC
TRBD2	-	TRBJ2-1	TRBV5-1	CASSFLTGGYNEQFF	TGCGCCAGCAGCTTCTTGACGGGAGGGTACAATGAGCAGTTCTTC
-	-	TRBJ2-7	TRBV7-9	CASSLGIGAEQYF	TGTGCCAGCAGCTTAGGCATCGGAGCCGAGCAGTACTTC
-	-	TRBJ2-1	TRBV29-1	CSVEGLGEQFF	TGCAGCGTTGAAGGGTTAGGTGAGCAGTTCTTC
TRBD2	-	TRBJ2-1	TRBV29-1	CSVVGPSGFFNEQFF	TGCAGCGTTGTAGGCCCTAGCGGCTTTTTCAATGAGCAGTTCTTC
-	-	TRBJ2-7	TRBV4-1	CASSQVSGIYEGQYF	TGCGCCAGCAGCCAAGTGTCAGGGATCTACGAAGGGCAGTACTTC
-	-	TRBJ2-5	TRBV7-3	CASSLGGGYQETQYF	TGTGCCAGCAGCCTAGGAGGCGGGTATCAAGAGACCCAGTACTTC
-	-	TRBJ2-1	TRBV27	CASIGRAYNEQFF	TGTGCCAGCATCGGACGGGCCTACAATGAGCAGTTCTTC
-	-	TRBJ1-2	TRBV11-2	CASSLDGLPNYGYTF	TGTGCCAGCAGCTTAGATGGGCTGCCTAACTATGGCTACACCTTC
TRBD2	-	TRBJ2-1	TRBV6-1	CASSEGRASGRDEQFF	TGTGCCAGCAGTGAAGGTCGGGCTAGCGGGAGGGATGAGCAGTTCTTC
TRBD2	few	TRBJ2-1	TRBV5-1	CASSSGTSGGRNEQFF	TGCGCCAGCAGCTCTGGGACTAGCGGGGGTAGGAATGAGCAGTTCTTC
-	-	TRBJ2-3	TRBV15	CATITGDTQYF	TGTGCCACCATAACAGGCGATACGCAGTATTTT
-	-	TRBJ2-1	TRBV14	CASSLTSYGQFF	TGTGCCAGCAGCCTTACTAGTTATGGGCAGTTCTTC
TRBD2	-	TRBJ2-2	TRBV7-9	CASRASGLAGVTNTGELFF	TGTGCCAGCAGAGCTAGCGGGCTAGCGGGGGTCACGAACACCGGGGAGCTGTTTTTT
TRBD2	-	TRBJ2-5	TRBV4-1	CASSRSGSGQETQYF	TGCGCCAGCAGTCGTAGCGGGAGTGGCCAAGAGACCCAGTACTTC
TRBD2	-	TRBJ2-2	TRBV29-1	CSVEMAGDGTGELFF	TGCAGCGTTGAAATGGCGGGGGACGGCACCGGGGAGCTGTTTTTT